This TCR beta chain was recovered during a study of regulatory T cells in long-lasting Graves disease. At the level of the study: Treatment with antithyroid drugs for over 5 years, together with positive TSH receptor antibodies, meant persistent Graves' disease. Study-level results: For persistent Graves' patients, TCR diversity was lower than for newly diagnosed ones.

The ends were cut back, 0 bases at V and 8 bases at J, with 13 bases in the middle. The CDR3 runs 14 residues. Germline CDR1 and CDR2: SGHTA and FQGNSA. Arm-PCR of CDR3 regions and iRepertoire HTBI primers were used to build TCR beta libraries. TCRdb itself ran the multiplex PCR reads through MiXCR, one entry per CDR3 protein. The repertoire includes 600,000 to 800,000 distinct CDR3 sequences, about 30% of them detected once, and 42% sits in the top ten. As for time point: persistent/refractory GD, antithyroid drugs over 5 years with positive TRAb. PBMC RNA was the source of the TCR library. American Thyroid Association guidelines defined how Graves' disease was diagnosed. This clonotype turned up a few times. Its antigen is unknown.

The clonotype originates from a female donor with Graves disease. The source material was peripheral blood mononuclear cells (PBMCs), sampled when the disease was refractory, from a patient treated with antithyroid drugs. The chain is built from TRBV7-2 and TRBJ1-2; D remains ambiguous. The CDR3: CASSLASELRGYTF. In DNA form, the CDR3 reads TGTGCCAGCAGCTTAGCGAGTGAACTTAGGGGCTACACCTTC.